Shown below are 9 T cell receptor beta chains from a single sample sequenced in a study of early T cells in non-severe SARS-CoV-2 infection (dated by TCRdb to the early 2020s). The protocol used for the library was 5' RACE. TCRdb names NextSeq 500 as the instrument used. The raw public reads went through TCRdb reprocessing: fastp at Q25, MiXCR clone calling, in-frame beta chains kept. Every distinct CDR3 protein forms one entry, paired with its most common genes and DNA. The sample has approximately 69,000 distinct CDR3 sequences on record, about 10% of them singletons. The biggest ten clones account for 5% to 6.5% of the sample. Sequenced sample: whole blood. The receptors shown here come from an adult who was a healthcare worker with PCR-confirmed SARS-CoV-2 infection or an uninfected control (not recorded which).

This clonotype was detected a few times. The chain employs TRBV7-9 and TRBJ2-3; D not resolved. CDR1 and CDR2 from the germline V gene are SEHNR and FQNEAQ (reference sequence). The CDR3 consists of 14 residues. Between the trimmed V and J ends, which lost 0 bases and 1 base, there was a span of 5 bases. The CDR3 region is CASSLASGTDTQYF. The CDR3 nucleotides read TGTGCCAGCAGCTTAGCGTCGGGCACAGATACGCAGTATTTT.

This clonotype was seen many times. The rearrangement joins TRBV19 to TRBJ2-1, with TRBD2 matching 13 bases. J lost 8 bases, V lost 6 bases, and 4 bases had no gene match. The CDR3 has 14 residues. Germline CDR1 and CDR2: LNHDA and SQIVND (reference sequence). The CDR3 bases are TGTGCCAGTAGAAGACTAGCGGGGGGAGATGAGCAGTTCTTC. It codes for CASRRLAGGDEQFF.

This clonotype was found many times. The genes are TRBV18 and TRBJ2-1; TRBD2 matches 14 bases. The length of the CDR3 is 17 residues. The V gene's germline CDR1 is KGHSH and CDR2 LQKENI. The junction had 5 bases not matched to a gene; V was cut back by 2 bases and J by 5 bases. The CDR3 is CASSPGTSGGHNNEQFF. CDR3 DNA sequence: TGTGCCAGCTCACCAGGGACTAGCGGGGGCCATAACAATGAGCAGTTCTTC.

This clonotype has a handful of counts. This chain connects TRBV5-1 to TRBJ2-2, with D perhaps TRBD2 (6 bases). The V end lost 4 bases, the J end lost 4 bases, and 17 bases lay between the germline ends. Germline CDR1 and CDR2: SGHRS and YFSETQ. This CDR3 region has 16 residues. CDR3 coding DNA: TGCGCCAGCAGCCACTTTAAAGGGACTCCCACCGGGGAGCTGTTTTTT. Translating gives CASSHFKGTPTGELFF. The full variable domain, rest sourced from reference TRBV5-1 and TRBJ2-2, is KAGVTQTPRYLIKTRGQQVTLSCSPISGHRSVSWYQQTPGQGLQFLFEYFSETQRNKGNFPGRFSGRQFSNSRSEMNVSTLELGDSALYLCASSHFKGTPTGELFFGEGSRLTVL.

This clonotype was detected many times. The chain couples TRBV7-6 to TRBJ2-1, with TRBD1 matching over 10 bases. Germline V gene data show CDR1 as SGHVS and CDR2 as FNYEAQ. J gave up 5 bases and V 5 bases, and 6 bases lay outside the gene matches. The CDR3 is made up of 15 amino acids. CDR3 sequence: CASSLTGTGDNEQFF. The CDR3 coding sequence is TGTGCCAGCAGCCTCACCGGGACAGGGGACAATGAGCAGTTCTTC.

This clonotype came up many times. The CDR3 region is CASSLGTSGETQYF. The CDR3 region has the DNA TGTGCCAGCAGCTTAGGGACTAGCGGAGAGACCCAGTACTTC. The chain employs TRBV7-8 and TRBJ2-5; 10 bases match TRBD2. The germline CDR1 and CDR2 sequences are SGHVS and FQNEAQ. This CDR3 has 14 amino acids. The trim removed 1 base at V and 4 bases at J, leaving 0 bases unmatched.

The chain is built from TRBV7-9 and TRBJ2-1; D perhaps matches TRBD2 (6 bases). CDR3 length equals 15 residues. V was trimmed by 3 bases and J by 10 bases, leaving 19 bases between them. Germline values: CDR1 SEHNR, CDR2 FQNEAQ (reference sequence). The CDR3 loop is CASSLGDSGIEEQFF. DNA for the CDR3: TGTGCCAGCAGCTTGGGGGACTCGGGGATTGAGGAGCAGTTCTTC.

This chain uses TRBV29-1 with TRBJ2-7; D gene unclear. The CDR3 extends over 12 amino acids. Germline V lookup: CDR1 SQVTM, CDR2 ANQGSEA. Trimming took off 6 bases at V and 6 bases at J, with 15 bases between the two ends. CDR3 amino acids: CSVAGVSLEQYF. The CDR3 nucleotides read TGCAGCGTCGCTGGCGTGTCTCTCGAGCAGTACTTC.

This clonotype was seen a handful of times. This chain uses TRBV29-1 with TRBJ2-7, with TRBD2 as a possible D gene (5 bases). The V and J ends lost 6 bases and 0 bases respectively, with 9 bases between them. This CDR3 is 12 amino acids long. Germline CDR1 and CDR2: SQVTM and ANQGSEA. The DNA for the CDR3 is TGCAGCGTGGCACGGGACTCCTACGAGCAGTACTTC. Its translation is CSVARDSYEQYF.